These 4 T cell receptor beta chains originate from one sample sequenced in a study of T cells after posttransplantation cyclophosphamide. Profiling relied on immunoSEQ multiplex PCR, and the TCRdb table lists in-frame clones only, not all of them. In the table there are tens of thousands of clones, roughly 78% of which are singletons. A marrow graft followed busulfan-fludarabine conditioning, with cyclophosphamide on days +3 and +4. The specimen was CD4+ T cells sorted from blood, collected roughly 1,900 days after a stem cell transplant with posttransplant cyclophosphamide. These receptors were obtained from a female patient aged 40-49 years who received an allogeneic stem cell transplant from a related donor, was CMV-positive, and had no GVHD. Some T cells may possibly be graft donor cells.

The rearrangement uses TRBV18 and TRBJ2-1, with 10 bases fitting TRBD2. CDR1 KGHSH and CDR2 LQKENI come from the germline V gene. V shed 1 base and J 6 bases; nucleotides not matched to a gene: 3. The CDR3 runs 15 residues. CDR3 protein: CASSPLGTSVNEQFF. The CDR3 DNA reads as TGTGCCAGCTCACCACTGGGGACTAGCGTCAATGAGCAGTTCTTC.

The J gene is TRBJ2-5, the V gene TRBV5-6; 7 nucleotides match TRBD1. Looked up from germline, CDR1 is SGHDT and CDR2 is YYEEEE. The CDR3 contains 12 residues. The V gene end was trimmed by 0 bases and the J gene end by 7 bases; junction bases not matched to a gene: 0. CDR3 sequence: CASSLAGGTQYF. CDR3 DNA: TGTGCCAGCAGCTTGGCAGGGGGGACCCAGTACTTC.

This clone was found a few times. V usage is TRBV4-1 and J usage is TRBJ1-4; TRBD1 might be the D (5 bases). Germline V gives CDR1 MGHRA, CDR2 YSYEKL. Trimming shortened V by 0 bases and J by 5 bases, and 16 bases separated the two germline ends. This CDR3 is 17 amino acids long. In DNA, the CDR3 is TGCGCCAGCAGCCAAGACCAAGGAGGGACTTCCAATGAAAAACTGTTTTTT. Its translation: CASSQDQGGTSNEKLFF.

V usage is TRBV9 and J usage is TRBJ1-1, with D uncertain. CDR3 length: 16 residues. Germline CDR1 is SGDLS and CDR2 is YYNGEE. V was cut by 4 bases and J by 1 base, with 17 bases left in between. Written as DNA, the CDR3 is TGTGCCAGCAGCCAGACCGTCGGTTGGGCGAACACTGAAGCTTTCTTT. Amino acid sequence: CASSQTVGWANTEAFF.